The 27 T cell receptor beta chains reported below all come from one sample, sequenced in a study of blood T cell repertoires in COVID-19. Here immunoSEQ multiplex PCR was the method, and the copy in TCRdb shows in-frame clones only, minus some. The top ten hold more than 9% of the sample, which has about 160,000 clones, around 82% seen once. Sequenced input: peripheral blood. These receptors all come from a woman over 75 with active or convalescent COVID-19.

The J gene is TRBJ1-2, the V gene TRBV5-8, with 8 positions matching TRBD1. Germline lookup yields CDR1 SGHTS and CDR2 YDEGEE. The V and J ends lost 4 bases and 2 bases, in that order; junction bases with no gene match: 4. The CDR3 consists of 14 residues. In nucleotides, the CDR3 is TGTGCCAGCAGCGACAGGGGCTACAACTATGGCTACACCTTC. Translated, it gives CASSDRGYNYGYTF.

This rearrangement joins TRBV7-2 to TRBJ2-3, with D possibly being TRBD2 (6 bases). The CDR3 is 14 amino acids. Trimming removed 5 bases from V and 3 bases from J, with 12 bases in between. CDR1 and CDR2 (germline): SGHTA, FQGNSA. The DNA of the CDR3 is TGTGCCAGCAGCCAAGTTCGGGAGACAGATACGCAGTATTTT. As protein: CASSQVRETDTQYF.

The chain is built from TRBV30 and TRBJ2-2; possibly TRBD2 for D (5 bases). V shed 0 bases and J shed 6 bases, with 11 bases lying between them. Looked up from germline, CDR1 is GTSNPN and CDR2 is SVGIG (reference sequence). The CDR3 is 14 amino acids. CDR3 in amino acids: CAWSVSRVAGELFF. Here the CDR3 DNA reads TGTGCCTGGAGTGTATCGAGGGTCGCCGGGGAGCTGTTTTTT.

The genes are TRBV23-1 and TRBJ2-7, with D tentatively TRBD2 (6 bases). TRBV23-1 has ORF status, its function being uncertain. This CDR3 is built from 17 residues. V lost 1 base and J lost 0, with 16 bases in between. In DNA form, the CDR3 reads TGCGCCAGCAGTCAATGGGTTCTAGCGAGCAACTCCTACGAGCAGTACTTC. Encoded protein: CASSQWVLASNSYEQYF.

The V and J genes are TRBV11-3 and TRBJ2-5; 7 bases are a match to TRBD1. Germline V lookup: CDR1 SGHNT, CDR2 YENEEA. Trimming took 6 bases from V and 2 from J; bases not matched to a gene: 6. The CDR3 contains 14 residues. CDR3 bases: TGTGCCAGCAGTTCTCGGACAGGACAAGAGACCCAGTACTTC. Translated: CASSSRTGQETQYF. Full variable domain (rest looked up from reference TRBV11-3 and TRBJ2-5): EAGVVQSPRYKIIEKKQPVAFWCNPISGHNTLYWYLQNLGQGPELLIRYENEEAVDDSQLPKDRFSAERLKGVDSTLKIQPAELGDSAVYLCASSSRTGQETQYFGPGTRLLVL.

As for this clone: The junction shows a germline mismatch at one end, possibly a read error. The chain recombines TRBV7-7 with TRBJ2-1, with D unresolved. The CDR3 runs to 13 residues. Germline V CDR1 and CDR2: SSHAT, FNYEAQ (reference sequence). CDR3 amino acids: CASSQTPTSEQFF. As DNA, the CDR3 is TGTGCTAGCAGCCAGACTCCTACCAGTGAGCAGTTCTTC.

This rearrangement joins TRBV24-1 to TRBJ1-2, with D uncertain. CDR3 size: 13 residues. The V and J ends lost 4 bases and 2 bases respectively, with 7 bases between them. The germline V gene has CDR1 KGHDR and CDR2 SFDVKD. This CDR3 is CATSDPINYGYTF. The CDR3 nucleotides are TGTGCCACCAGTGACCCTATCAACTATGGCTACACCTTC.

This clone was detected only once. The chain combines TRBV2 with TRBJ2-3, with 10 bases fitting TRBD2. With V trimmed by 6 bases and J by 5 bases, 8 bases remained unmatched. Germline CDR1 SNHLY, CDR2 FYNNEI. The CDR3 sequence is 15 residues long. The CDR3 loop reads CASRPTSGSGDTQYF. The CDR3 DNA reads TGTGCCAGCAGACCGACTAGCGGGTCCGGAGATACGCAGTATTTT.

The chain combines TRBV7-3 with TRBJ2-2; 8 positions agree with TRBD2. V trimming: 5 bases; J trimming: 2 bases; junction bases outside the gene matches: 13. There are 18 residues in the CDR3. Germline CDR1 is SGHTA and CDR2 is FQGTGA. The CDR3 bases are TGTGCCAGCAGCCGGGGCGGTGGTAGCGGGACTAACACCGGGGAGCTGTTTTTT. Residues: CASSRGGGSGTNTGELFF.

V is TRBV4-1 and J is TRBJ1-4; TRBD1 might be the D (5 bases). The CDR3 length is 16 residues. CDR1 MGHRA and CDR2 YSYEKL come from the germline V gene. V dropped 4 bases and J dropped 4 bases, with 16 bases sitting between them. The CDR3 DNA reads as TGCGCCAGCAGCCTTCGGCGGGGACGGGGTAATGAAAAACTGTTTTTT. It yields the protein CASSLRRGRGNEKLFF.

In its sample, this clone was seen once. CDR3 in DNA: TGTGCCAGCAGCCAAGCGGGACAGGGAAATCAGCCCCAGCATTTT. Translated, it gives CASSQAGQGNQPQHF. The genes are TRBV3-1 (or the pseudogene TRBV3-2) and TRBJ1-5; 9 nucleotides align to TRBD1. The junction had 2 bases not matched to a gene; V was cut back by 1 base and J by 4 bases. The CDR3 sequence is 15 residues long. Germline values: CDR1 LGHDT, CDR2 YNNKEL (reference sequence).

In its sample, this clone was seen a few times. The rearrangement links TRBV9 to TRBJ2-7; 7 positions agree with TRBD1. The CDR3 has 14 residues. V was pared by 2 bases and J by 0 bases, with 2 bases of the junction left unmatched. The germline CDR1 and CDR2 sequences are SGDLS and YYNGEE. In DNA, the CDR3 is TGTGCCAGCAGCGTCCGGGACAGCTCCTACGAGCAGTACTTC. It yields the protein CASSVRDSSYEQYF.

V and J are TRBV7-6 and TRBJ2-3; TRBD2 matches at 12 bases. The CDR3 is 16 amino acids. V lost 2 bases, J lost 5 bases, and 5 bases stayed unmatched. Germline CDR1 and CDR2: SGHVS and FNYEAQ. CDR3 region: CASSLITSGRLDTQYF. The CDR3 DNA reads TGTGCCAGCAGCTTAATTACTAGCGGGAGGCTAGATACGCAGTATTTT.

The chain has TRBV19 and TRBJ2-7; 8 nucleotides agree with TRBD1. This CDR3 comprises 13 residues. Germline V lookup: CDR1 LNHDA, CDR2 SQIVND (reference sequence). V shed 6 bases and J 3 bases; nucleotides not matched to a gene: 4. The CDR3 sequence: CASRGTGVYEQYF. Written as DNA, the CDR3 is TGTGCCAGTAGGGGGACAGGAGTCTACGAGCAGTACTTC.

This rearrangement joins TRBV4-1 to TRBJ1-2; no reliable D call. Germline V gene lookup returns CDR1 MGHRA and CDR2 YSYEKL. Trimming pared 3 bases from V and 2 bases from J, leaving 10 bases between. The CDR3 sequence is 14 residues long. CDR3 loop: CASSHPGENYGYTF. The CDR3 coding sequence is TGCGCCAGCAGCCACCCCGGGGAAAACTATGGCTACACCTTC.

The genes are TRBV9 and TRBJ1-1, with D tentatively TRBD1 (6 bases). There are 16 residues in the CDR3. In germline, CDR1 is SGDLS, CDR2 YYNGEE. The ends were cut back, 0 bases at V and 1 base at J, with 13 bases in the middle. CDR3 in DNA: TGTGCCAGCAGCGTAGAGGGGGTCCCACGGAACACTGAAGCTTTCTTT. This gives the protein CASSVEGVPRNTEAFF.

This chain uses TRBV9 with TRBJ2-5, with D possibly matching TRBD2 (6 bases). Germline loops: CDR1 SGDLS, CDR2 YYNGEE. V gave up 0 bases and J gave up 5 bases, with 14 bases separating them. The CDR3 contains 15 residues. CDR3 DNA: TGTGCCAGCAGCGTAGGGGGACTCCCCAGGGAGACCCAGTACTTC. Protein sequence: CASSVGGLPRETQYF.

This clone has just one count. The gene calls are TRBV12-3 or TRBV12-4 and TRBJ1-2; D remains ambiguous. CDR3 length: 13 residues. The V end lost 5 bases, the J end lost 4 bases, and 11 bases lay between the germline ends. The CDR3 protein is CASSVSSSYGYTF. The DNA for the CDR3 is TGTGCCAGCAGTGTGTCGTCTAGCTATGGCTACACCTTC.

The J gene is TRBJ2-7, the V gene TRBV28, with TRBD2 identical over 12 bases. CDR1 MDHEN and CDR2 SYDVKM come from the germline V gene. CDR3 length: 16 residues. After removal of 1 base from V and 6 bases from J, the junction contained 7 bases not matched to a gene. The CDR3 nucleotides read TGTGCCAGCAGTTTATTAGGGCTAGCGGGAGGGGGCGAGCAGTACTTC. Its protein is CASSLLGLAGGGEQYF.

The rearrangement links TRBV27 to TRBJ2-1; a possible D gene is TRBD2 (5 bases). V was pared by 9 bases and J by 4 bases, with 13 bases between. There are 13 residues in the CDR3. Germline CDR1 and CDR2: MNHEY and SMNVEV (reference sequence). For the CDR3, the DNA is TGTGCCAGATTGCGGGTTCTTTACAATGAGCAGTTCTTC. Translated: CARLRVLYNEQFF.

The gene calls are TRBV19 and TRBJ1-1; 9 bases match TRBD1. Trimming removed 4 bases from V and 4 bases from J; junction bases left unmatched: 7. The CDR3 covers 15 residues. Germline-derived CDR1 and CDR2 are LNHDA and SQIVND (reference sequence). The DNA for the CDR3 is TGTGCCAGTAGTACGTACAGGGGGCCGGGCACTGAAGCTTTCTTT. Protein product: CASSTYRGPGTEAFF.

This rearrangement joins TRBV19 to TRBJ1-2, with a weak D call TRBD1 (6 bases). The CDR3 totals 16 residues. In germline, CDR1 is LNHDA, CDR2 SQIVND (reference sequence). The V and J ends lost 2 bases and 8 bases respectively, with 21 bases between them. The CDR3 is CASSIPTGSGFGGYTF. Written as DNA, the CDR3 is TGTGCCAGTAGTATACCTACAGGGTCGGGTTTTGGAGGCTACACCTTC.

This chain joins TRBV6-6 and TRBJ2-1; D unclear. The CDR3 sequence is 13 residues long. Trimming shortened V by 8 bases and J by 4 bases, and 12 bases separated the two germline ends. Germline V gene sequence: CDR1 MNHNY, CDR2 SVGAGI (reference sequence). CDR3 region: CASSPNGYNEQFF. CDR3 DNA sequence: TGTGCCAGCTCGCCGAACGGGTACAATGAGCAGTTCTTC.

J is TRBJ1-1 and V is TRBV5-6; 8 nucleotides line up with TRBD1. The CDR3 covers 15 residues. The ends lost 4 bases at V and 4 bases at J; junction bases unmatched: 9. The germline V gene encodes CDR1 SGHDT and CDR2 YYEEEE. The CDR3 loop is CASSPRTGWGTEAFF. Written as DNA, the CDR3 is TGTGCCAGCAGCCCCCGGACAGGGTGGGGCACTGAAGCTTTCTTT.

The chain joins TRBV18 to TRBJ2-6; 10 nucleotides agree with TRBD1. In germline, CDR1 is KGHSH, CDR2 LQKENI. This CDR3 has 18 residues. J gave up 2 bases and V 2 bases, and 6 bases lay outside the gene matches. CDR3 residues: CASSPVGQGTTGANVLTF. CDR3 DNA: TGTGCCAGCTCACCAGTGGGACAGGGGACGACTGGGGCCAACGTCCTGACTTTC.

V gene TRBV24-1 combines with J gene TRBJ1-1; 10 bases map to TRBD1. The CDR3 is 15 amino acids. Per the germline V gene, CDR1 is KGHDR and CDR2 is SFDVKD. Losses at the gene ends were 4 bases for V and 1 base for J; bases not matched to a gene: 2. CDR3: CATSDRTGGNTEAFF. DNA of the CDR3: TGTGCCACCAGTGACCGGACAGGGGGGAACACTGAAGCTTTCTTT.

This clone came up a few times. The chain is built from TRBV27 and TRBJ1-5; D gene unclear. Trimming stripped 6 bases from V and 7 bases from J, with 13 bases between. Per the germline V gene, CDR1 is MNHEY and CDR2 is SMNVEV (reference sequence). This CDR3 spans 13 amino acids. CDR3 DNA: TGTGCCAGCAGAAATAGGACGGGGCAGCCCCAGCATTTT. Translating it yields CASRNRTGQPQHF.